What follows are 25 T cell receptor beta chains derived from one specimen sequenced in a study of blood T cell repertoires in COVID-19. Sequenced by immunoSEQ multiplex PCR; TCRdb stores in-frame clones only, minus some. This table holds around 250,000 clones, roughly 90% found once. The sample consisted of peripheral blood. These receptors were taken from a woman aged 25-40 years with active or convalescent COVID-19.

This chain connects TRBV27 to TRBJ1-1, with 8 nucleotides matching TRBD1. The V segment lost 2 bases and the J segment 4 bases; nucleotides outside the gene matches: 3. This CDR3 has 14 residues. Per the germline V gene, CDR1 is MNHEY and CDR2 is SMNVEV (reference sequence). CDR3 DNA sequence: TGTGCCAGCAGTTTAACAGGGGGGCTCACTGAAGCTTTCTTT. Its translation is CASSLTGGLTEAFF.

In its sample, this clone was seen once. The CDR3: CASSYSDRGSTEAFF. CDR3 nucleotide sequence: TGTGCCAGCAGTTACTCCGACAGGGGATCGACTGAAGCTTTCTTT. The chain carries TRBV6-5 and TRBJ1-1; 8 positions agree with TRBD1. The CDR3 consists of 15 residues. V lost 0 bases, J lost 5 bases, and 5 bases stayed unmatched. Germline values: CDR1 MNHEY, CDR2 SVGAGI.

The gene calls are TRBV7-2 and TRBJ2-3, with D possibly matching TRBD2 (6 bases). Per the germline V gene, CDR1 is SGHTA and CDR2 is FQGNSA. CDR3 size: 15 residues. Trimming removed 2 bases at V and 2 bases at J, with 11 bases between. CDR3 nucleotide sequence: TGTGCCAGCAGCTTAAGGCGGGGAGCCACAGATACGCAGTATTTT. Its protein is CASSLRRGATDTQYF.

J is TRBJ2-7 and V is TRBV18; TRBD1 is a possible D gene (6 bases). Germline V gene sequence: CDR1 KGHSH, CDR2 LQKENI. V was shortened by 2 bases and J by 4 bases, with 15 bases between the two germline ends. The CDR3 has 15 amino acids. The CDR3 region is CASSPETGHGYEQYF. The CDR3 DNA reads as TGTGCCAGCTCACCAGAGACAGGTCACGGGTACGAGCAGTACTTC.

The chain has TRBV27 and TRBJ2-7; 7 positions agree with TRBD1. This CDR3 comprises 12 residues. From germline, CDR1 is MNHEY and CDR2 SMNVEV (reference sequence). V was clipped by 7 bases and J by 6 bases; unmatched bases: 6. The CDR3 spells CASKGGLSEQYF. Here the CDR3 DNA reads TGTGCCAGCAAAGGGGGCCTCTCCGAGCAGTACTTC.

This chain links TRBV4-3 with TRBJ1-1, with a possible D match to TRBD1 (5 bases). The CDR3 sequence is 13 residues long. The V gene lost 6 bases and the J gene lost 5 bases, with 13 bases spanning the gap. CDR1 and CDR2 (germline): LGHNA, YSLEER. The CDR3 protein is CASSHTGTTEAFF. The DNA of the CDR3 is TGCGCCAGCAGTCATACCGGGACTACTGAAGCTTTCTTT.

The chain couples TRBV7-6 to TRBJ2-2; D may be TRBD2 (6 bases). The CDR3 length is 16 residues. Trimming shortened V by 2 bases and J by 4 bases, and 14 bases separated the two germline ends. Germline V CDR1 and CDR2: SGHVS, FNYEAQ. CDR3 residues: CASSLWGGAATGELFF. The CDR3 DNA reads as TGTGCCAGCAGCTTATGGGGAGGTGCGGCCACCGGGGAGCTGTTTTTT. Supplemented by reference TRBV7-6 and TRBJ2-2, the full variable domain reads GAGVSQSPRYKVTKRGQDVALRCDPISGHVSLYWYRQALGQGPEFLTYFNYEAQQDKSGLPNDRFSAERPEGSISTLTIQRTEQRDSAMYRCASSLWGGAATGELFFGEGSRLTVL.

The chain carries TRBV6-2 or TRBV6-3 and TRBJ1-5, with D perhaps TRBD1 (6 bases). This CDR3 contains 16 residues. V was pared by 0 bases and J by 4 bases, with 13 bases between. From germline, CDR1 is MNHEY and CDR2 SVGEGT. The CDR3 region has the DNA TGTGCCAGCAGTTACTCCGGCAGGGGACCAAATCAGCCCCAGCATTTT. Amino acids: CASSYSGRGPNQPQHF.

The chain employs TRBV15 and TRBJ2-7; 8 bases align to TRBD2. Trimming at V came to 3 bases and at J to 2 bases, leaving 9 bases not matched to a gene. Germline CDR1 LNHNV, CDR2 YYDKDF (reference sequence). The CDR3 sequence is 16 residues long. CDR3 nucleotide sequence: TGTGCCACCAGCAGGCCTCTACCGCGGGGGGCCTACGAGCAGTACTTC. Its protein product is CATSRPLPRGAYEQYF.

The rearrangement joins TRBV7-9 to TRBJ1-1, with 7 bases that match TRBD1. V lost 5 bases and J lost 1; bases outside the gene matches: 10. The germline V gene encodes CDR1 SEHNR and CDR2 FQNEAQ (reference sequence). This CDR3 is 16 amino acids long. The chain's CDR3 is CASSRQTGVGNTEAFF. The CDR3 coding sequence is TGTGCCAGCAGCAGACAAACAGGGGTCGGGAACACTGAAGCTTTCTTT.

The chain joins TRBV15 to TRBJ1-1; D possibly corresponds to TRBD1 (5 bases). Trimming removed 0 bases at V and 3 bases at J, with 11 bases between. The CDR3 has 15 amino acids. The germline V gene has CDR1 LNHNV and CDR2 YYDKDF (reference sequence). CDR3 sequence reads: CATSRDPRGDTEAFF. The CDR3 nucleotides read TGTGCCACCAGCAGAGATCCAAGGGGTGACACTGAAGCTTTCTTT. Combining the CDR3 with reference TRBV15 and TRBJ1-1 gives the whole variable domain DAMVIQNPRYQVTQFGKPVTLSCSQTLNHNVMYWYQQKSSQAPKLLFHYYDKDFNNEADTPDNFQSRRPNTSFCFLDIRSPGLGDTAMYLCATSRDPRGDTEAFFGQGTRLTVV.

The chain's CDR3 is CASIPGTLGNQPQHF. The CDR3 region has the DNA TGTGCCAGCATACCCGGGACACTCGGCAATCAGCCCCAGCATTTT. The rearrangement uses TRBV6-5 and TRBJ1-5, with TRBD1 as a possible D gene (6 bases). V lost 7 bases and J 2 bases, leaving 15 bases between the germline ends. Germline V lookup: CDR1 MNHEY, CDR2 SVGAGI. This CDR3 is built from 15 residues.

The J gene is TRBJ1-5, the V gene TRBV5-4; D is unresolved. V shed 4 bases and J shed 0 bases, with 11 bases lying between them. This CDR3 is 15 amino acids long. The V gene's germline CDR1 is SGHNT and CDR2 YYREEE (reference sequence). CDR3: CASSRDIDSNQPQHF. DNA of the CDR3: TGTGCCAGCAGCCGCGACATAGATAGCAATCAGCCCCAGCATTTT. The variable domain in full, with the rest retrieved from reference TRBV5-4 and TRBJ1-5, is ETGVTQSPTHLIKTRGQQVTLRCSSQSGHNTVSWYQQALGQGPQFIFQYYREEENGRGNFPPRFSGLQFPNYSSELNVNALELDDSALYLCASSRDIDSNQPQHFGDGTRLSIL.

The V call is TRBV13, the J call TRBJ1-2; 10 positions agree with TRBD1. The CDR3 extends over 15 amino acids. CDR1 and CDR2 from the germline V gene are PRHDT and FYEKMQ (reference sequence). V lost 0 bases and J lost 6; bases outside the gene matches: 4. In DNA form, the CDR3 reads TGTGCCAGCAGCTTAGGGACAGGGGGCGTTGATGGCTACACCTTC. It is translated as CASSLGTGGVDGYTF.

The chain couples TRBV6-2 or TRBV6-3 to TRBJ2-5; TRBD2 aligns across 8 bases. The CDR3 is 14 amino acids. The germline V gene has CDR1 MNHEY and CDR2 SVGEGT. The V gene end was trimmed by 5 bases and the J gene end by 1 base; junction bases not matched to a gene: 3. The CDR3 reads CASSPRGGQETQYF. The CDR3 DNA reads TGTGCCAGCAGTCCCCGGGGGGGCCAAGAGACCCAGTACTTC.

J is TRBJ1-1 and V is TRBV9, with TRBD1 as a possible D gene (5 bases). CDR1 SGDLS and CDR2 YYNGEE come from the germline V gene. The CDR3 extends over 14 amino acids. V lost 3 bases, J lost 4 bases, and 13 bases lay in between. This CDR3 reads CASSAGGMSTEAFF. CDR3 sequence (DNA): TGTGCCAGCAGCGCCGGGGGAATGAGCACTGAAGCTTTCTTT. The variable domain in full, with the rest retrieved from reference TRBV9 and TRBJ1-1, is DSGVTQTPKHLITATGQRVTLRCSPRSGDLSVYWYQQSLDQGLQFLIQYYNGEERAKGNILERFSAQQFPDLHSELNLSSLELGDSALYFCASSAGGMSTEAFFGQGTRLTVV.

This chain connects TRBV6-2 or TRBV6-3 to TRBJ1-6; maybe TRBD1 (6 bases). V was trimmed by 5 bases and J by 5 bases, leaving 7 bases between them. The CDR3 runs to 13 residues. From germline, CDR1 is MNHEY and CDR2 SVGEGT. CDR3 DNA: TGTGCCAGCAGTACAGGGAATAATTCACCCCTCCACTTT. This gives the protein CASSTGNNSPLHF.

The rearrangement links TRBV19 to TRBJ2-7, with 8 bases fitting TRBD2. Germline V gene lookup returns CDR1 LNHDA and CDR2 SQIVND (reference sequence). This CDR3 has 14 residues. The V segment lost 1 base and the J segment 3 bases; nucleotides outside the gene matches: 2. The CDR3 DNA is TGTGCCAGTAGTATAGTGGCGGGGGGCTACGAGCAGTACTTC. It specifies CASSIVAGGYEQYF.

The chain has TRBV2 and TRBJ2-3, with 15 nucleotides matching TRBD2. This CDR3 has 15 amino acids. The germline V gene encodes CDR1 SNHLY and CDR2 FYNNEI. The V segment lost 6 bases and the J segment 4 bases; nucleotides outside the gene matches: 2. DNA for the CDR3: TGTGCCAGCAGCAGGACTAGCGGGGGGGCAGATACGCAGTATTTT. Translated, it gives CASSRTSGGADTQYF.

This clone has a handful of counts. This chain links TRBV5-6 with TRBJ2-5, with D maybe TRBD2 (6 bases). Per the germline V gene, CDR1 is SGHDT and CDR2 is YYEEEE. The CDR3 sequence is 16 residues long. V was clipped by 0 bases and J by 1 base, with 13 bases between them. CDR3 residues: CASSLGANGGQETQYF. The CDR3 nucleotides are TGTGCCAGCAGCTTGGGCGCCAACGGGGGCCAAGAGACCCAGTACTTC.

The rearrangement links TRBV30 to TRBJ1-1, with a weak D call TRBD1 (6 bases). Germline values: CDR1 GTSNPN, CDR2 SVGIG (reference sequence). Trimming removed 6 bases at V and 1 base at J, with 30 bases between. This CDR3 has 19 amino acids. The CDR3: CACKFFRSPQGRGNTEAFF. The CDR3, as DNA: TGTGCCTGCAAATTCTTCCGGTCACCTCAGGGGCGCGGGAACACTGAAGCTTTCTTT. Complete variable domain (other parts from reference TRBV30 and TRBJ1-1): SQTIHQWPATLVQPVGSPLSLECTVEGTSNPNLYWYRQAAGRGLQLLFYSVGIGQISSEVPQNLSASRPQDRQFILSSKKLLLSDSGFYLCACKFFRSPQGRGNTEAFFGQGTRLTVV.

V gene TRBV19 combines with J gene TRBJ1-2; 8 positions agree with TRBD1. The V segment lost 8 bases and the J segment 3 bases; nucleotides outside the gene matches: 5. The germline CDR1 and CDR2 sequences are LNHDA and SQIVND (reference sequence). The CDR3 consists of 13 residues. CDR3 sequence reads: CASDRGGYYGYTF. The CDR3 DNA sequence: TGTGCCAGTGACAGGGGAGGATACTATGGCTACACCTTC.

The V call is TRBV7-2, the J call TRBJ1-6, with 7 bases aligning to TRBD1. The germline V gene has CDR1 SGHTA and CDR2 FQGNSA. V lost 5 bases, J lost 6 bases, and 7 bases stayed unmatched. This CDR3 has 15 amino acids. CDR3 nucleotide sequence: TGTGCCAGCAGCCCCACAGGGGTTGGTAATTCACCCCTCCACTTT. It is translated as CASSPTGVGNSPLHF.

The chain recombines TRBV6-1 with TRBJ1-3, with D perhaps TRBD1 (6 bases). Germline CDR1 and CDR2: MNHNS and SASEGT. This CDR3 spans 19 amino acids. The V and J ends lost 2 bases and 0 bases respectively, with 20 bases between them. DNA of the CDR3: TGTGCCAGCAGTGAACCTCCCCAGGGGAAGGCCAACTCTGGAAACACCATATATTTT. Protein product: CASSEPPQGKANSGNTIYF.

The chain uses TRBV12-3 or TRBV12-4 and TRBJ2-1, with a weak D call TRBD1 (5 bases). V lost 6 bases, J lost 6 bases, and 9 bases lay in between. The CDR3 totals 12 residues. The CDR3 region has the DNA TGTGCCAGCAGCCCGCAGGGCAATGAGCAGTTCTTC. It yields the protein CASSPQGNEQFF.